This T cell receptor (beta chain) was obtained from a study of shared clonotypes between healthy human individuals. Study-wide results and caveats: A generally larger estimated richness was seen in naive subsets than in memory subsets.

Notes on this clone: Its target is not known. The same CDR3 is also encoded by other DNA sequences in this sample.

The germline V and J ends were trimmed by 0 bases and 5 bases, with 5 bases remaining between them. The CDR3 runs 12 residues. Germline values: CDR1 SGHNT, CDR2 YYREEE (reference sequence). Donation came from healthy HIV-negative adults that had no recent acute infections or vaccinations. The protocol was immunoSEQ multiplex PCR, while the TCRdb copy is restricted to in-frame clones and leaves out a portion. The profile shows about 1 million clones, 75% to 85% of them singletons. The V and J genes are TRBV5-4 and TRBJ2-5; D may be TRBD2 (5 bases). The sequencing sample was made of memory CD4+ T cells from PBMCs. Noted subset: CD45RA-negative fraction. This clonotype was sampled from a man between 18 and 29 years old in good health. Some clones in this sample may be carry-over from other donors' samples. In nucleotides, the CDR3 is TGTGCCAGCAGCTTGGGGAGGGAGACCCAGTACTTC. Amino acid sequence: CASSLGRETQYF.